This T cell receptor (beta chain) emerged from a study of blood T cell repertoires in COVID-19. Looking at the study overall: Italy, Spain and the United States were the sources of the convalescent and acute COVID-19 samples. Nucleic acid was either cDNA or gDNA, and it came from T cells, B-cell-depleted T cells, or PBMCs.

V gave up 4 bases and J gave up 7 bases; unmatched junction bases: 5. The length of the CDR3 is 16 residues. Germline CDR1 is LGHNA and CDR2 is YNFKEQ. In the authors' methods: Reference gene primer amplification yielded estimated nucleated cell counts. TCRdb's table, derived via immunoSEQ multiplex PCR, lists solely in-frame clones and lacks some. V, J and clone size are those of that table, while D and trimming were read from the DNA. The table lists around 120,000 clones, approximately 90% of them singletons. This clone was seen a single time. The origin of this receptor is a human donor in a cohort sampled during active COVID-19. The chain employs TRBV4-2 and TRBJ2-2; 14 nucleotides match TRBD2. Source material: peripheral blood. CDR3 coding DNA: TGTGCCAGCAGCCCGGGACTAGCGGGAGAACTCGGGGAGCTGTTTTTT. It encodes CASSPGLAGELGELFF.